One sample yielded the 5 T cell receptor beta chains listed below, sequenced in a study of post-analysis software for immune sequencing data. Regarding the study as a whole: TRBV5-6, TRBV5-1 and TRBV20-1 were among a few TRBV segments more frequent in patients than controls.

No antigen is known for these receptors. TCR beta libraries were prepared from cDNA with unique molecular identifiers. MiXCR, applied by TCRdb to the PCR reads, yields one record per CDR3 protein. The profile shows some 700,000 distinct CDR3 sequences, around 64% of them singletons. The sequenced sample was blood. These receptors came from a girl aged 2 to 9 with multiple sclerosis.

V gene TRBV27 combines with J gene TRBJ2-5; D is perhaps TRBD2 (7 bases). Trimming stripped 6 bases from V and 11 bases from J, with 25 bases between. The length of the CDR3 is 15 residues. The germline gives CDR1 MNHEY, CDR2 SMNVEV (reference sequence). The CDR3 sequence: CASRVTGGGFFEQYF. CDR3 DNA sequence: TGTGCCAGCAGGGTAACGGGGGGCGGTTTCTTTGAGCAGTACTTC.

This clonotype was seen just once. This chain links TRBV19 with TRBJ2-1, with 7 bases identical to TRBD2. There are 14 residues in the CDR3. The junction had 4 bases not matched to a gene; V was cut back by 3 bases and J by 5 bases. Germline assignment: CDR1 LNHDA and CDR2 SQIVND (reference sequence). DNA of the CDR3: TGTGCCAGTAGTATTCACGGGACTAACAATGAGCAGTTCTTC. Translated: CASSIHGTNNEQFF.

This chain links TRBV25-1 with TRBJ1-1; D is ambiguous. The V end lost 8 bases, the J end lost 4 bases, and 11 bases lay between the germline ends. The CDR3 has 12 residues. Germline V CDR1 and CDR2: MGHDK, SYGVNS. CDR3 region: CASSNQGTEAFF. In DNA, the CDR3 is TGTGCCAGCTCGAACCAAGGCACTGAAGCTTTCTTT.

The V call is TRBV9, the J call TRBJ2-1; no clear D gene. V was trimmed by 1 base and J by 5 bases, leaving 16 bases between them. Germline assignment: CDR1 SGDLS and CDR2 YYNGEE. The CDR3 spans 16 residues. Here the CDR3 DNA reads TGTGCCAGCAGCGTAAACAGAATAGAGAGAAACAATGAGCAGTTCTTC. It specifies CASSVNRIERNNEQFF.

The chain employs TRBV18 and TRBJ2-1; TRBD1 aligns across 7 bases. The CDR3 loop spans 15 amino acids. With 3 bases clipped from V and 8 bases from J, the junction kept 10 bases outside the gene matches. Per germline, CDR1 KGHSH and CDR2 LQKENI. As DNA, the CDR3 is TGTGCCAGCTCACCTCGCTTTCGACAGGGCGATGAGCAGTTCTTC. Protein: CASSPRFRQGDEQFF.